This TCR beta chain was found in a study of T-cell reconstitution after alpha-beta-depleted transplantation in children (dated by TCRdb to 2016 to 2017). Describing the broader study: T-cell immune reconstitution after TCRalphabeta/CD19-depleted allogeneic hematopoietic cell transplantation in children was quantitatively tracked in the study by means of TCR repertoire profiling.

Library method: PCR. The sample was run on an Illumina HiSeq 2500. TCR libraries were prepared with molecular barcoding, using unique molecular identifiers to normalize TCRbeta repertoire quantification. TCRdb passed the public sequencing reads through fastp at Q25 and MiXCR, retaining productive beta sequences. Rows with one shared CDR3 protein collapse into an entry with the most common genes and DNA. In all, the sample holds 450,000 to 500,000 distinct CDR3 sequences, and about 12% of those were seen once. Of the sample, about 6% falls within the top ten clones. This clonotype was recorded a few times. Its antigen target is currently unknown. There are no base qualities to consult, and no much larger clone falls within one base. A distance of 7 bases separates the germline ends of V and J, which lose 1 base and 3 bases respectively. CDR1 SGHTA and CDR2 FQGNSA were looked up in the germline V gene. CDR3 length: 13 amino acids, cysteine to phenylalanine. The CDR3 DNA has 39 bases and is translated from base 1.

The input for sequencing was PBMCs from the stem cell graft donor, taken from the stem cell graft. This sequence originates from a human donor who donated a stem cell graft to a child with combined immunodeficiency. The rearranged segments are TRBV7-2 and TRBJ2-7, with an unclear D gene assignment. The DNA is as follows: TGTGCCAGCAGCTTAGTAATCGGCTACGAGCAGTACTTC. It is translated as CASSLVIGYEQYF. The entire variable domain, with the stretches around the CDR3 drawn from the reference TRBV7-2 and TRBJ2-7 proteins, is GAGVSQSPSNKVTEKGKDVELRCDPISGHTALYWYRQSLGQGLEFLIYFQGNSAPDKSGLPSDRFSAERTGGSVSTLTIQRTQQEDSAVYLCASSLVIGYEQYFGPGTRLTVT.